The 16 T cell receptor beta chains reported below all come from one sample, sequenced in a study of follicular helper T cells after annual influenza vaccination. The method was immunoSEQ multiplex PCR; TCRdb's version includes in-frame clones alone and lacks a portion of them. The data show approximately 9,000 clones, 70% to 90% seen once. Time point meaning: 2015-2016 season, pre-vaccination. The sequencing here drew on CXCR5+ CD38- circulating T follicular helper cells from blood, taken on the day of influenza vaccination. This sample's subset: circulating Tfh, non-naive CD4+CXCR5+PD-1+ (ICOS+CD38+ or ICOS-CD38-). The source of these receptors is an adult who received the influenza vaccine.

As DNA, the CDR3 is TGTGCCAGCAGCCGGGGCCGGACGGGAGTCTACGAGCAGTACTTC. Translated, it gives CASSRGRTGVYEQYF. The V call is TRBV5-4, the J call TRBJ2-7, with D perhaps matching TRBD2 (6 bases). V dropped 4 bases and J dropped 3 bases, with 17 bases sitting between them. The CDR3 sequence is 15 residues long. Germline values: CDR1 SGHNT, CDR2 YYREEE (reference sequence). Full variable domain (rest looked up from reference TRBV5-4 and TRBJ2-7): ETGVTQSPTHLIKTRGQQVTLRCSSQSGHNTVSWYQQALGQGPQFIFQYYREEENGRGNFPPRFSGLQFPNYSSELNVNALELDDSALYLCASSRGRTGVYEQYFGPGTRLTVT.

This chain uses TRBV6-5 with TRBJ1-1, with D maybe TRBD1 (5 bases). V was shortened by 4 bases and J by 6 bases, with 15 bases between the two germline ends. Germline V lookup: CDR1 MNHEY, CDR2 SVGAGI. There are 14 residues in the CDR3. CDR3 nucleotide sequence: TGTGCCAGCAGTTTTCAGGGAATTGAGCCTGAAGCTTTCTTT. Residues: CASSFQGIEPEAFF.

The J gene is TRBJ1-2, the V gene TRBV5-1, with D unresolved. The CDR3 covers 14 residues. Between the trimmed V and J ends, which lost 0 bases and 5 bases, there was a span of 11 bases. The germline gives CDR1 SGHRS, CDR2 YFSETQ. CDR3 sequence (DNA): TGCGCCAGCAGCTTGGCCGAGGGCGGGTATGGCTACACCTTC. Its protein product is CASSLAEGGYGYTF. The full variable domain, with the rest looked up from reference TRBV5-1 and TRBJ1-2, is KAGVTQTPRYLIKTRGQQVTLSCSPISGHRSVSWYQQTPGQGLQFLFEYFSETQRNKGNFPGRFSGRQFSNSRSEMNVSTLELGDSALYLCASSLAEGGYGYTFGSGTRLTVV.

The CDR3 nucleotides are TGTGCCAGCAGCTTAGATTTTTTAGGGCCTTCCTACAATGAGCAGTTCTTC. Protein sequence: CASSLDFLGPSYNEQFF. The V gene is TRBV7-4, the J gene TRBJ2-1; D ambiguous. The V gene lost 1 base and the J gene lost 1 base, with 14 bases spanning the gap. This CDR3 region has 17 residues. Germline V gene data show CDR1 as SGHVT and CDR2 as SQSDAQ.

This clone is a singleton in its sample. The V call is TRBV11-2, the J call TRBJ2-2, with a weak D call TRBD1 (6 bases). The V gene's germline CDR1 is SGHAT and CDR2 FQNNGV. The V gene lost 7 bases and the J gene lost 2 bases, with 11 bases spanning the gap. The length of the CDR3 is 14 residues. The CDR3 is CASTLTGNTGELFF. The DNA for the CDR3 is TGTGCCAGCACCCTGACAGGAAACACCGGGGAGCTGTTTTTT.

V usage is TRBV5-1 and J usage is TRBJ1-2; TRBD1 is a possible D gene (5 bases). The CDR3 spans 15 residues. Trimming shortened V by 4 bases and J by 4 bases, and 17 bases separated the two germline ends. Germline assignment: CDR1 SGHRS and CDR2 YFSETQ. CDR3 nucleotides: TGCGCCAGCAGCCCGGGACGGACTCAAAGCTATGGCTACACCTTC. This gives the protein CASSPGRTQSYGYTF.

The chain is built from TRBV28 and TRBJ1-2; unclear D gene. V gave up 4 bases and J gave up 7 bases, with 13 bases separating them. The CDR3 runs 13 residues. Germline V lookup: CDR1 MDHEN, CDR2 SYDVKM. CDR3 sequence reads: CASSSEEASGYTF. In nucleotides, the CDR3 is TGTGCCAGCAGTTCAGAGGAAGCGAGTGGCTACACCTTC.

The chain recombines TRBV19 with TRBJ1-3; D is unclear. Trimming removed 4 bases at V and 4 bases at J, with 14 bases between. The CDR3 runs to 15 residues. The germline V gene has CDR1 LNHDA and CDR2 SQIVND (reference sequence). The CDR3 is CASSTLAGRGNTIYF. DNA for the CDR3: TGTGCCAGTAGTACTCTTGCAGGAAGAGGAAACACCATATATTTT.

The chain combines TRBV6-1 with TRBJ1-2; D might be TRBD1 (6 bases). The germline V gene has CDR1 MNHNS and CDR2 SASEGT. The CDR3 consists of 14 residues. V gave up 3 bases and J gave up 4 bases, with 12 bases separating them. CDR3 in amino acids: CASSDLRRGYGYTF. CDR3 nucleotides: TGTGCCAGCAGTGATCTACGCAGGGGCTATGGCTACACCTTC.

The rearrangement uses TRBV19 and TRBJ2-1, with D maybe TRBD1 (6 bases). Germline CDR1 reads LNHDA; CDR2 reads SQIVND (reference sequence). Trimming removed 9 bases from V and 4 bases from J, with 13 bases in between. The CDR3 sequence is 13 residues long. The CDR3 DNA reads as TGTGCCAGCAAACAAGGACAGTACAATGAGCAGTTCTTC. Translating gives CASKQGQYNEQFF. Complete variable domain (other parts from reference TRBV19 and TRBJ2-1): DGGITQSPKYLFRKEGQNVTLSCEQNLNHDAMYWYRQDPGQGLRLIYYSQIVNDFQKGDIAEGYSVSREKKESFPLTVTSAQKNPTAFYLCASKQGQYNEQFFGPGTRLTVL.

The chain joins TRBV6-5 to TRBJ1-2; a weak D match, TRBD1 (6 bases). Germline V gives CDR1 MNHEY, CDR2 SVGAGI. V lost 5 bases and J lost 8, with 15 bases in between. The CDR3 runs 13 residues. The CDR3 nucleotides are TGTGCCAGCAGTAGGGACACCCGTAAGGGCTACACCTTC. Translating gives CASSRDTRKGYTF.

The gene calls are TRBV11-2 and TRBJ1-1; tentative D call: TRBD1 (6 bases). Between the trimmed V and J ends, which lost 4 bases and 5 bases, there was a span of 20 bases. The CDR3 has 16 amino acids. Germline V gives CDR1 SGHAT, CDR2 FQNNGV. The CDR3 DNA follows: TGTGCCAGCAGCTCGGTCGGGGGGCGAATAACAACTGAAGCTTTCTTT. Its protein is CASSSVGGRITTEAFF.

This chain joins TRBV6-5 and TRBJ1-6; no firm D call. The CDR3 consists of 12 residues. Looked up from germline, CDR1 is MNHEY and CDR2 is SVGAGI. Trimming took 5 bases from V and 8 from J, leaving 7 bases between them. The CDR3, as DNA: TGTGCCAGCAGTGAGAGGGATTCACCCCTCCACTTT. Translating it yields CASSERDSPLHF.

The V call is TRBV7-7, the J call TRBJ2-3; D call uncertain. This CDR3 is 13 amino acids long. Per the germline V gene, CDR1 is SSHAT and CDR2 is FNYEAQ (reference sequence). V was trimmed by 5 bases and J by 5 bases, leaving 11 bases between them. Written as DNA, the CDR3 is TGTGCCAGCAGCACAGAGGCTGGAGATACGCAGTATTTT. Translating gives CASSTEAGDTQYF.

V usage is TRBV18 and J usage is TRBJ2-7, with D possibly TRBD2 on 6 matching bases. The germline CDR1 and CDR2 sequences are KGHSH and LQKENI. The V end was cut by 6 bases, the J end by 6 bases, with 18 bases between. The CDR3 length is 14 residues. DNA of the CDR3: TGTGCCAGCTCGCCAGCCCCGGCGGGGCCCGAGCAGTACTTC. Protein: CASSPAPAGPEQYF.

The chain couples TRBV10-3 to TRBJ1-3; 9 nucleotides align to TRBD1. The V segment lost 8 bases and the J segment 1 base; nucleotides outside the gene matches: 3. The V gene's germline CDR1 is ENHRY and CDR2 SYGVKD. The CDR3 sequence is 14 residues long. CDR3: CAIAGTGSGNTIYF. The CDR3 DNA sequence: TGTGCCATCGCCGGGACAGGGTCTGGAAACACCATATATTTT.